The 17 T cell receptor beta chains in this list originate from one sample, sequenced in a study of glioma-infiltrating T cells after dendritic cell vaccination. The protocol was immunoSEQ multiplex PCR, while the TCRdb copy is restricted to in-frame clones and leaves out a portion. The sample yields some 100,000 clones, roughly 83% seen once. Sequencing was performed on blood, taken before dendritic cell vaccination. The receptors come from a human donor with glioblastoma.

The chain joins TRBV19 to TRBJ1-5, with a weak D call TRBD1 (5 bases). The CDR3 spans 16 residues. V was clipped by 3 bases and J by 10 bases, with 22 bases between them. Germline assignment: CDR1 LNHDA and CDR2 SQIVND (reference sequence). The CDR3 sequence is CASSIKVVAGMAPQHF. The CDR3 DNA reads as TGTGCCAGTAGTATTAAAGTGGTGGCAGGGATGGCTCCCCAGCATTTT. Filled out from reference TRBV19 and TRBJ1-5, the complete variable domain reads DGGITQSPKYLFRKEGQNVTLSCEQNLNHDAMYWYRQDPGQGLRLIYYSQIVNDFQKGDIAEGYSVSREKKESFPLTVTSAQKNPTAFYLCASSIKVVAGMAPQHFGDGTRLSIL.

V is TRBV2 and J is TRBJ1-5; no reliable D call. Trimming removed 6 bases from V and 3 bases from J, with 9 bases in between. The CDR3 extends over 13 amino acids. The germline V gene has CDR1 SNHLY and CDR2 FYNNEI. This CDR3 is CASSLGSNQPQHF. In DNA, the CDR3 is TGTGCCAGCAGCCTCGGTTCCAATCAGCCCCAGCATTTT. Full variable domain (outside the CDR3, taken from reference TRBV2 and TRBJ1-5): EPEVTQTPSHQVTQMGQEVILRCVPISNHLYFYWYRQILGQKVEFLVSFYNNEISEKSEIFDDQFSVERPDGSNFTLKIRSTKLEDSAMYFCASSLGSNQPQHFGDGTRLSIL.

V is TRBV7-3 and J is TRBJ1-1; D unresolved. Trimming removed 4 bases from V and 0 bases from J, with 6 bases in between. The CDR3 sequence is 13 residues long. In germline, CDR1 is SGHTA, CDR2 FQGTGA. CDR3: CASSYALNTEAFF. DNA for the CDR3: TGTGCCAGCAGCTATGCGTTGAACACTGAAGCTTTCTTT.

V gene TRBV12-5 combines with J gene TRBJ2-3; 7 bases fit TRBD1. V shed 1 base and J 12 bases; nucleotides not matched to a gene: 4. Germline-derived CDR1 and CDR2 are LGHNT and FRNRAP. The CDR3 loop spans 12 amino acids. The DNA of the CDR3 is TGTGCTAGTGGTTTGGGAGACAGGGAACAGTATTTT. It specifies CASGLGDREQYF.

The chain is built from TRBV9 and TRBJ2-1; D is uncertain. V was clipped by 1 base and J by 9 bases, with 14 bases between them. Germline assignment: CDR1 SGDLS and CDR2 YYNGEE. This CDR3 has 14 amino acids. CDR3 DNA: TGTGCCAGCAGCGTAATCCCCCTGAACAGTGAGCAGTTCTTC. Translating it yields CASSVIPLNSEQFF. Based on the CDR3 plus reference TRBV9 and TRBJ2-1, the full variable domain is DSGVTQTPKHLITATGQRVTLRCSPRSGDLSVYWYQQSLDQGLQFLIQYYNGEERAKGNILERFSAQQFPDLHSELNLSSLELGDSALYFCASSVIPLNSEQFFGPGTRLTVL.

The chain recombines TRBV1 with TRBJ2-2; TRBD2 was called by the table and not checked on the DNA. TRBV1 corresponds to a pseudogene. The CDR3 sequence is 20 residues long. CDR3 protein: CTSSPPLSGGPSNPYRGAVF. The CDR3 DNA reads as TGCACCAGCAGCCCACCTCTATCCGGGGGGCCGTCCAACCCCTACCGGGGAGCTGTTTTT.

The CDR3 loop reads CASSSTTGTFNEQFF. The CDR3 DNA follows: TGCGCCAGCAGCTCGACGACAGGTACATTCAATGAGCAGTTCTTC. V is TRBV5-1 and J is TRBJ2-1, with D perhaps matching TRBD1 (6 bases). This CDR3 comprises 15 residues. CDR1 and CDR2 from the germline V gene are SGHRS and YFSETQ. With 3 bases removed from V and 6 bases from J, the gap between germline ends came to 16 bases.

This rearrangement joins TRBV5-1 to TRBJ2-5; 10 nucleotides align to TRBD1. CDR3 length: 14 amino acids. V was clipped by 4 bases and J by 4 bases; unmatched bases: 4. Germline V gene lookup returns CDR1 SGHRS and CDR2 YFSETQ. The CDR3 reads CASSPRTGGETQYF. The CDR3 DNA sequence: TGCGCCAGCAGCCCCAGGACAGGGGGAGAGACCCAGTACTTC.

The V gene is TRBV29-1, the J gene TRBJ2-3; tentatively, D is TRBD1 (6 bases). The CDR3 totals 13 residues. Trimming removed 1 base from V and 3 bases from J, with 8 bases in between. The germline V gene encodes CDR1 SQVTM and CDR2 ANQGSEA. CDR3 coding DNA: TGCAGCGTTGAAGCCCAGGGGACAGATACGCAGTATTTT. Residues: CSVEAQGTDTQYF.

The V gene is TRBV5-8, the J gene TRBJ1-1, with D possibly TRBD1 on 6 matching bases. CDR1 and CDR2 from the germline V gene are SGHTS and YDEGEE. V shed 6 bases and J shed 0 bases, with 24 bases lying between them. The CDR3 has 18 amino acids. This chain's CDR3 is CASTLVAGTPAMNTEAFF. DNA for the CDR3: TGTGCCAGCACCCTAGTGGCCGGGACACCTGCTATGAACACTGAAGCTTTCTTT. Filled out from reference TRBV5-8 and TRBJ1-1, the complete variable domain reads EAGVTQSPTHLIKTRGQQATLRCSPISGHTSVYWYQQALGLGLQFLLWYDEGEERNRGNFPPRFSGRQFPNYSSELNVNALELEDSALYLCASTLVAGTPAMNTEAFFGQGTRLTVV.

The chain links TRBV9 to TRBJ2-1; 7 nucleotides match TRBD1. Germline-derived CDR1 and CDR2 are SGDLS and YYNGEE. There are 15 residues in the CDR3. Germline trimming cut 6 bases from V and 4 bases from J; bases unmatched to any gene: 10. The CDR3 loop reads CASNPRDRSYNEQFF. CDR3 coding DNA: TGTGCCAGCAACCCCCGGGACAGATCTTACAATGAGCAGTTCTTC.

This clone was recorded once. The gene calls are TRBV4-2 and TRBJ2-7, with 8 bases lining up with TRBD1. The ends lost 0 bases at V and 9 bases at J; junction bases unmatched: 7. The CDR3 contains 14 residues. Germline CDR1 is LGHNA and CDR2 is YNFKEQ. CDR3 amino acids: CASSQEQGGTGQYF. CDR3 nucleotide sequence: TGTGCCAGCAGCCAAGAACAGGGGGGTACAGGGCAGTACTTC.

The rearrangement links TRBV5-1 to TRBJ1-5, with D tentatively TRBD1 (5 bases). The CDR3 has 16 amino acids. V shed 4 bases and J shed 5 bases, with 19 bases lying between them. The germline V gene has CDR1 SGHRS and CDR2 YFSETQ. The CDR3 DNA is TGCGCCAGCAGCCGCGGGACGGATGCCTCTGATCAGCCCCAGCATTTT. Its translation: CASSRGTDASDQPQHF.

The chain is built from TRBV4-1 and TRBJ2-2; 14 bases match TRBD2. The J segment lost 4 bases and the V segment lost 1 base, leaving 8 bases of the junction unmatched. The CDR3 is 19 amino acids. Germline V lookup: CDR1 MGHRA, CDR2 YSYEKL. The CDR3 protein is CASSQGGLAGVWGTGELFF. CDR3 sequence (DNA): TGCGCCAGCAGCCAAGGGGGACTAGCGGGAGTCTGGGGCACCGGGGAGCTGTTTTTT.

The V gene is TRBV10-3, the J gene TRBJ2-1; the match to TRBD2 covers 9 bases. The germline V gene has CDR1 ENHRY and CDR2 SYGVKD. The CDR3 loop spans 15 amino acids. Unmatched junction bases numbered 10, after V lost 6 bases and J lost 7 bases. The CDR3 DNA reads TGTGCCATCAGGGGTAGCGGGAGTTTTGGGAATGAGCAGTTCTTC. It codes for CAIRGSGSFGNEQFF.

V is TRBV2 and J is TRBJ1-3; D unresolved. From germline, CDR1 is SNHLY and CDR2 FYNNEI. The CDR3 sequence is 15 residues long. V lost 7 bases to trimming and J lost 0 bases, with 13 bases between them. The CDR3 sequence: CASNLNDFSGNTIYF. The CDR3 DNA sequence: TGTGCCAGCAACCTGAATGACTTCTCTGGAAACACCATATATTTT.

V gene TRBV7-3 combines with J gene TRBJ1-5, with 7 positions matching TRBD1. This CDR3 is built from 13 residues. The germline V gene encodes CDR1 SGHTA and CDR2 FQGTGA. J lost 7 bases, V lost 5 bases, and 5 bases had no gene match. CDR3 region: CASSPDRDQPQHF. DNA for the CDR3: TGTGCCAGCAGCCCAGACAGGGACCAGCCCCAGCATTTT.